This entry is about one T cell receptor beta chain. The source of the sample is a study of blood T cell repertoires in COVID-19. Looking at the study overall: The study drew acute and convalescent COVID-19 samples from the United States, Italy and Spain. T cells, B-cell-depleted T cells, or PBMCs provided the cDNA or gDNA that served as material.

As originally analysed: Scientists estimated how many nucleated cells there were by amplifying reference gene primers. Profiling relied on immunoSEQ multiplex PCR, and the TCRdb table lists in-frame clones only, not all of them. V, J and clone size reflect that table, while D and trimming were determined from the DNA. The sample has about 120,000 clones, 65% to 85% seen once. Seattle patient enrollment occurred during active infection, with longitudinal follow-up thereafter. Germline assignment: CDR1 SGHTA and CDR2 FQGTGA. V gave up 2 bases and J gave up 5 bases, with 13 bases separating them. The CDR3 has 15 residues.

Material for sequencing was peripheral blood. The origin of this receptor is a man aged 30-40 years with COVID-19, enrolled during active disease. The chain couples TRBV7-3 to TRBJ2-1; TRBD1 is a possible D gene (6 bases). The CDR3 spells CASSLSTGRDNEQFF. The CDR3 region has the DNA TGTGCCAGCAGCTTATCTACAGGGCGTGACAATGAGCAGTTCTTC. The full variable domain, rest sourced from reference TRBV7-3 and TRBJ2-1, is GAGVSQTPSNKVTEKGKYVELRCDPISGHTALYWYRQSLGQGPEFLIYFQGTGAADDSGLPNDRFFAVRPEGSVSTLKIQRTERGDSAVYLCASSLSTGRDNEQFFGPGTRLTVL.